This T cell receptor beta chain was sequenced in a study of T cells in Graves' hyperthyroidism and ophthalmopathy. Regions amplified from RNA transcripts were the TCR beta CDR3 regions. Using the HTBI primer set, a first-round RT-PCR was run on the TCR CDR3. TCRdb analysed the multiplex PCR reads with MiXCR anew, one entry per CDR3 protein. The sample lists about 300,000 distinct CDR3 sequences, approximately 15% occurring once. Notes on this clonotype: Because the CDR3's place on the DNA is in doubt, the DNA is left out and the CDR3 is given as listed by TCRdb.

This clonotype was sampled from a man younger than 40 with Graves' hyperthyroidism. The specimen sequenced was blood.

The CDR3 spells CASSFYICSARGSAYEQYF. The chain links TRBV11-3 to TRBJ2-7; TRBD2 reflects the table's D call only, with no check against the DNA. The CDR3 numbers 19 amino acids, ends counted. Germline lookup yields CDR1 SGHNT and CDR2 YENEEA.